This entry concerns a single T cell receptor (beta chain). The length of the CDR3 is 16 residues. Germline V lookup: CDR1 SGHRS, CDR2 YFSETQ. Trimming took 3 bases from V and 7 from J; bases not matched to a gene: 11. The entry originates in a study of technical replicates of blood from four donors. Sequencing used immunoSEQ multiplex PCR; TCRdb keeps in-frame clones, though not all of them. Among around 13,000 clones, about 94% were seen once, and the ten largest hold 7.2%. The TCR comes from a human donor in good health. The gene calls are TRBV5-1 and TRBJ2-1; TRBD2 matches at 9 bases. Specimen: PBMCs. CDR3 coding DNA: TGCGCCAGCAGCTGGTCCGTAGCGGGAGTAGCAAATGAGCAGTTCTTC. Amino acids: CASSWSVAGVANEQFF. Based on the CDR3 plus reference TRBV5-1 and TRBJ2-1, the full variable domain is KAGVTQTPRYLIKTRGQQVTLSCSPISGHRSVSWYQQTPGQGLQFLFEYFSETQRNKGNFPGRFSGRQFSNSRSEMNVSTLELGDSALYLCASSWSVAGVANEQFFGPGTRLTVL.